These 32 T cell receptor beta chains originate from one sample sequenced in a study of blood T cells in healthy people across ages. A sample-barcoded 5' primer and a J-beta primer mix were used in a second PCR of roughly 6 to 11 cycles. TCRdb processed the 5' RACE reads anew with MiXCR; each CDR3 protein has one entry. Of hundreds of thousands of distinct CDR3 sequences listed, roughly 21% were seen once; the top ten hold roughly 3.7%. The sample was blood. The receptors derive from a man in his 70s in good health.

This clonotype was counted a few times. This chain joins TRBV29-1 and TRBJ2-1; 9 positions agree with TRBD1. V shed 6 bases, J shed 6 bases, and the junction held 12 bases outside the gene matches. CDR1 and CDR2 from the germline V gene are SQVTM and ANQGSEA. This CDR3 region has 15 residues. As DNA, the CDR3 is TGCAGCGTATTACCCGGGACAGGGCCCCGCAATGAGCAGTTCTTC. Encoded protein: CSVLPGTGPRNEQFF.

The rearrangement joins TRBV7-9 to TRBJ2-1; 7 bases are a match to TRBD2. Germline V gene data show CDR1 as SEHNR and CDR2 as FQNEAQ (reference sequence). The V segment lost 0 bases and the J segment 4 bases; nucleotides outside the gene matches: 9. CDR3 size: 17 residues. The CDR3 DNA sequence: TGTGCCAGCAGCTTAGCTTCGGGAGGATTCCCTTACAATGAGCAGTTCTTC. As protein: CASSLASGGFPYNEQFF.

J is TRBJ2-7 and V is TRBV28; D gene unclear. The CDR3 is 12 amino acids. Trimming removed 5 bases from V and 6 bases from J, with 11 bases in between. The V gene's germline CDR1 is MDHEN and CDR2 SYDVKM. CDR3 nucleotide sequence: TGTGCCAGCAGTCGTCTGTGGGGCGAGCAGTACTTC. It encodes CASSRLWGEQYF.

This clonotype has just a few counts. V and J are TRBV7-8 and TRBJ2-7; the match to TRBD1 covers 10 bases. Trimming removed 6 bases from V and 1 base from J; junction bases left unmatched: 6. This CDR3 has 15 amino acids. Germline-derived CDR1 and CDR2 are SGHVS and FQNEAQ. The DNA of the CDR3 is TGTGCCAGCAGGTCGGGACAGGGGCCATCCTACGAGCAGTACTTC. It is translated as CASRSGQGPSYEQYF. The full variable domain, its missing parts supplied by reference TRBV7-8 and TRBJ2-7, is GAGVSQSPRYKVAKRGQDVALRCDPISGHVSLFWYQQALGQGPEFLTYFQNEAQLDKSGLPSDRFFAERPEGSVSTLKIQRTQQEDSAVYLCASRSGQGPSYEQYFGPGTRLTVT.

Comments on this clonotype: The junction departs from germline at one end; a sequencing error may be responsible. This chain connects TRBV4-1 to TRBJ1-1; the D is unclear. CDR3 length equals 11 residues. Germline lookup yields CDR1 MGHRA and CDR2 YSYEKL. The CDR3 region has the DNA TGCGCCAGCAGCCAAGATCGACGACGGTACTTT. Its protein product is CASSQDRRRYF.

The chain joins TRBV2 to TRBJ2-7, with 9 bases fitting TRBD2. V lost 3 bases, J lost 2 bases, and 5 bases stayed unmatched. The V gene's germline CDR1 is SNHLY and CDR2 FYNNEI. The CDR3 spans 15 residues. CDR3 nucleotides: TGTGCCAGCAGTGATGCGGGAGGGTTCGCCTACGAGCAGTACTTC. Translated, it gives CASSDAGGFAYEQYF.

J is TRBJ2-2 and V is TRBV5-5, with D hard to call. V was cut by 4 bases and J by 5 bases, with 9 bases left in between. The germline gives CDR1 SGHKS, CDR2 YYEKEE (reference sequence). There are 13 residues in the CDR3. The CDR3 coding sequence is TGTGCCAGCAGCCGGAGTGGGACCGGGGAGCTGTTTTTT. Its translation: CASSRSGTGELFF.

Ten or more counts support this clonotype. This chain joins TRBV20-1 and TRBJ2-1, with 8 positions matching TRBD2. The trim removed 6 bases at V and 6 bases at J, leaving 7 bases unmatched. CDR1 DFQATT and CDR2 SNEGSKA come from the germline V gene (reference sequence). The CDR3 covers 13 residues. CDR3 DNA sequence: TGCAGTGCCGTTCATCGGGAGGGCAATGAGCAGTTCTTC. It is translated as CSAVHREGNEQFF.

This clonotype has a handful of counts. The CDR3 spells CASSFPSSYNEQFF. The CDR3 nucleotides are TGTGCCAGCAGCTTCCCTAGCTCCTACAATGAGCAGTTCTTC. This chain connects TRBV5-6 to TRBJ2-1; no firm D call. The V gene lost 2 bases and the J gene lost 0 bases, with 6 bases spanning the gap. Per germline, CDR1 SGHDT and CDR2 YYEEEE. This CDR3 has 14 amino acids.

The rearrangement joins TRBV7-3 to TRBJ2-1; no reliable D call. CDR1 and CDR2 from the germline V gene are SGHTA and FQGTGA. The CDR3 loop spans 17 amino acids. The germline V and J ends were trimmed by 0 bases and 0 bases, with 12 bases remaining between them. The CDR3 region has the DNA TGTGCCAGCAGCTTAACCGGCGGAGCTTCCTCCTACAATGAGCAGTTCTTC. Amino acids: CASSLTGGASSYNEQFF.

This chain uses TRBV4-2 with TRBJ2-5; possible D gene TRBD2, 5 bases. The J call may be incorrect, as the DNA end agrees better with TRBJ2-7. From germline, CDR1 is LGHNA and CDR2 YNFKEQ. This CDR3 has 16 residues. CDR3 nucleotide sequence: TGTGCCAGCAGCCAAGATTCGGACTCGGCGGACTACGAGCAGTACTTC. Translated: CASSQDSDSADYEQYF.

This chain joins TRBV9 and TRBJ2-7; TRBD2 matches at 12 bases. CDR1 is SGDLS, CDR2 YYNGEE, per germline. J lost 1 base, V lost 3 bases, and 5 bases had no gene match. The CDR3 has 16 amino acids. This CDR3 is CASSAGLAGSSYEQYF. CDR3 DNA: TGTGCCAGCAGCGCGGGACTAGCGGGTTCTTCCTACGAGCAGTACTTC.

J is TRBJ1-1 and V is TRBV29-1; 9 bases agree with TRBD1. Looked up from germline, CDR1 is SQVTM and CDR2 is ANQGSEA. The ends lost 7 bases at V and 6 bases at J; junction bases unmatched: 6. The CDR3 has 12 residues. The CDR3 DNA reads TGCAGCGGGGGACAGGGCTACCCTGAAGCTTTCTTT. Translating it yields CSGGQGYPEAFF.

The DNA for the CDR3 is TGTGCCAGCAGCTTATTTGGCCGGGTTGACGGTGAGCAGTTCTTC. Translation gives CASSLFGRVDGEQFF. The chain uses TRBV7-9 and TRBJ2-1; D not certain. The V end was cut by 2 bases, the J end by 9 bases, with 17 bases between. CDR3 size: 15 residues. The germline V gene has CDR1 SEHNR and CDR2 FQNEAQ (reference sequence). Looking up the rest from reference TRBV7-9 and TRBJ2-1 gives the full variable domain: DTGVSQNPRHKITKRGQNVTFRCDPISEHNRLYWYRQTLGQGPEFLTYFQNEAQLEKSRLLSDRFSAERPKGSFSTLEIQRTEQGDSAMYLCASSLFGRVDGEQFFGPGTRLTVL.

This clonotype has a handful of counts. This chain links TRBV6-5 with TRBJ1-2, with 11 positions matching TRBD1. CDR3 length: 15 residues. V was pared by 5 bases and J by 8 bases, with 10 bases of the junction left unmatched. Germline V CDR1 and CDR2: MNHEY, SVGAGI. The CDR3 loop reads CASSNGQGAREGYTF. CDR3 nucleotide sequence: TGTGCCAGCAGTAACGGACAGGGGGCGCGAGAAGGCTACACCTTC.

The J gene is TRBJ2-2, the V gene TRBV28; 7 bases fit TRBD1. Germline lookup yields CDR1 MDHEN and CDR2 SYDVKM. V dropped 4 bases and J dropped 3; count of bases not matched to a gene: 5. This CDR3 comprises 15 residues. The CDR3 spells CASSSTGVHTGELFF. Here the CDR3 DNA reads TGTGCCAGCAGTTCAACAGGGGTCCACACCGGGGAGCTGTTTTTT.

The V and J genes are TRBV28 and TRBJ2-1; 8 bases match TRBD2. The CDR3 consists of 17 residues. The J segment lost 7 bases and the V segment lost 5 bases, leaving 16 bases of the junction unmatched. Per the germline V gene, CDR1 is MDHEN and CDR2 is SYDVKM. CDR3 loop: CASSLGSGINLGNEQFF. The CDR3 DNA reads as TGTGCCAGCAGTCTGGGTAGCGGGATAAATCTCGGTAATGAGCAGTTCTTC.

This clonotype was counted between two and nine times. This chain uses TRBV7-9 with TRBJ2-7; 13 bases fit TRBD2. The germline V gene encodes CDR1 SEHNR and CDR2 FQNEAQ (reference sequence). This CDR3 is 14 amino acids long. The trim removed 6 bases at V and 3 bases at J, leaving 2 bases unmatched. CDR3 nucleotide sequence: TGTGCCAGCAGTGGGACTAGCGGGAACTACGAGCAGTACTTC. This translates into CASSGTSGNYEQYF.

The chain recombines TRBV20-1 with TRBJ2-3, with D unresolved. Germline V CDR1 and CDR2: DFQATT, SNEGSKA (reference sequence). CDR3 size: 15 residues. The V end was cut by 1 base, the J end by 4 bases, with 15 bases between. CDR3 in amino acids: CSARVPRPSADTQYF. The CDR3 bases are TGCAGTGCTAGAGTGCCCAGGCCGAGCGCAGATACGCAGTATTTT.

This clonotype was observed a handful of times. The chain joins TRBV7-8 to TRBJ2-5; D unresolved. Per the germline V gene, CDR1 is SGHVS and CDR2 is FQNEAQ. The CDR3 spans 16 residues. V was trimmed by 2 bases and J by 1 base, leaving 14 bases between them. In DNA form, the CDR3 reads TGTGCCAGCAGCTTACGCACAGCTCTCCTCCAAGAGACCCAGTACTTC. Translated, it gives CASSLRTALLQETQYF.

The chain joins TRBV29-1 to TRBJ1-2; D call uncertain. CDR1 and CDR2 (germline): SQVTM, ANQGSEA. CDR3 length: 13 amino acids. Trimming removed 4 bases at V and 0 bases at J, with 9 bases between. The CDR3 protein is CSVVKGANYGYTF. CDR3 bases: TGCAGCGTTGTAAAAGGAGCTAACTATGGCTACACCTTC.

This clonotype appeared once. This chain uses TRBV20-1 with TRBJ2-5; D may be TRBD2 (5 bases). The closer fit of TRBJ2-1 to the DNA end suggests the J call may be wrong. This CDR3 is built from 14 residues. Per germline, CDR1 DFQATT and CDR2 SNEGSKA (reference sequence). The CDR3 region is CSVPGPWAGDEQFF. CDR3 nucleotide sequence: TGCAGTGTCCCCGGGCCTTGGGCGGGCGATGAGCAGTTCTTC.

Points on this clonotype: Because it lacks the conserved phenylalanine or tryptophan at the end, this CDR3 is likely a read error. The CDR3 protein is CASSLWTQKTETQYV. Here the CDR3 DNA reads TGTGCCAGCAGCCTGTGGACCCAGAAGACAGAGACCCAGTACGTC. The chain has TRBV7-6 and TRBJ2-5; no clear D. V dropped 5 bases and J dropped 4 bases, with 17 bases sitting between them. The CDR3 consists of 15 residues. From germline, CDR1 is SGHVS and CDR2 FNYEAQ.

Note on this clonotype: A junction boundary mismatches the germline segment, possibly from a read error. The V call is TRBV4-3, the J call TRBJ1-4; possibly TRBD1 for D (5 bases). The germline CDR1 and CDR2 sequences are LGHNA and YSLEER. This CDR3 is 16 amino acids long. The CDR3 is CAGSQAVGARGEKLFF. The DNA of the CDR3 is TGCGCCGGCAGCCAAGCGGTAGGGGCTAGGGGTGAAAAACTGTTTTTT.

This rearrangement joins TRBV12-3 or TRBV12-4 to TRBJ2-4, with 7 bases identical to TRBD1. V shed 7 bases, J shed 7 bases, and the junction held 10 bases outside the gene matches. The CDR3 loop spans 14 amino acids. The CDR3 here is CASNPGTVGNIQYF. In DNA form, the CDR3 reads TGTGCCAGCAACCCCGGGACAGTCGGGAACATTCAGTACTTC.

This clonotype came up a few times. The gene calls are TRBV20-1 and TRBJ2-3; either TRBD1 or TRBD2 may fit D (5 bases each). The CDR3 contains 12 residues. Germline V gene sequence: CDR1 DFQATT, CDR2 SNEGSKA (reference sequence). The CDR3 region has the DNA TGCAGGCTCCGGGACCTCACAGATACGCAGTATTTT. Amino acid sequence: CRLRDLTDTQYF.

The V gene is TRBV20-1, the J gene TRBJ2-1; 9 nucleotides agree with TRBD1. The CDR3 consists of 15 residues. The germline gives CDR1 DFQATT, CDR2 SNEGSKA (reference sequence). The V and J ends lost 5 bases and 10 bases, in that order; junction bases with no gene match: 15. CDR3 DNA sequence: TGCAGTGCTCTTCTGGCCGGGACAGGGCGAGGGGAGCAGTTCTTC. Protein: CSALLAGTGRGEQFF.

CDR3 DNA sequence: TGCGCCAGCAGCCGACTGTCGCGCACTAGCACAGATACGCAGTATTTT. Its protein is CASSRLSRTSTDTQYF. The V and J genes are TRBV5-1 and TRBJ2-3; unclear D gene. Germline values: CDR1 SGHRS, CDR2 YFSETQ. V was shortened by 4 bases and J by 0 bases, with 15 bases between the two germline ends. The CDR3 sequence is 16 residues long.

This clonotype was found a few times. CDR3 amino acids: CASSVDLRAKGDEQFF. The CDR3 DNA reads as TGTGCCAGCAGCGTAGATTTGCGGGCCAAGGGAGATGAGCAGTTCTTC. This chain connects TRBV9 to TRBJ2-1; maybe TRBD2 (5 bases). Germline V CDR1 and CDR2: SGDLS, YYNGEE. V was shortened by 0 bases and J by 8 bases, with 18 bases between the two germline ends. There are 16 residues in the CDR3.

This chain connects TRBV4-3 to TRBJ2-5; 11 positions match TRBD1. The tail of the sequence fits TRBJ2-1 better, so the J call may be wrong. The CDR3 covers 16 residues. Germline-derived CDR1 and CDR2 are LGHNA and YSLEER. The CDR3 sequence is CASSQDGQGASNEQFF. The CDR3 DNA sequence: TGCGCCAGCAGCCAAGATGGACAGGGGGCTTCGAATGAGCAGTTCTTC.

The chain recombines TRBV18 with TRBJ2-7; D unclear. Germline V CDR1 and CDR2: KGHSH, LQKENI. The V end lost 6 bases, the J end lost 0 bases, and 15 bases lay between the germline ends. The CDR3 consists of 15 residues. The CDR3 sequence: CASSPSGSSSYEQYF. CDR3 DNA sequence: TGTGCCAGCTCTCCGAGTGGTTCGAGCTCCTACGAGCAGTACTTC.

There are a few counts of this clonotype. The chain carries TRBV3-1 and TRBJ1-4, with D possibly TRBD1 on 5 matching bases. The CDR3 is 15 residues long. Trimming removed 4 bases at V and 4 bases at J, with 13 bases between. Germline values: CDR1 LGHDT, CDR2 YNNKEL (reference sequence). CDR3 loop: CASSLGTHYNEKLFF. The CDR3 bases are TGTGCCAGCAGCCTTGGGACCCACTATAATGAAAAACTGTTTTTT.